The clone carrying this T cell receptor beta chain is a singleton in its sample. This specimen belongs to a study of control samples from healthy donors and cancer patients. Germline V gene lookup returns CDR1 SGHTA and CDR2 FQGTGA. The CDR3 runs to 17 residues. The ends lost 2 bases at V and 7 bases at J; junction bases unmatched: 8. TCRdb's copy holds only in-frame clones and misses some; the assay was immunoSEQ multiplex PCR. This sample has about 160,000 clones, with around 90% found just once. Sequencing was performed on blood. The chain couples TRBV7-3 to TRBJ2-1; 13 nucleotides line up with TRBD2. The TCR comes from a man younger than 45 in good health. The CDR3, as DNA: TGTGCCAGCAGCTTAGGGTCCGCGACTAGCGGGAGGAATGAGCAGTTCTTC. Its translation is CASSLGSATSGRNEQFF.